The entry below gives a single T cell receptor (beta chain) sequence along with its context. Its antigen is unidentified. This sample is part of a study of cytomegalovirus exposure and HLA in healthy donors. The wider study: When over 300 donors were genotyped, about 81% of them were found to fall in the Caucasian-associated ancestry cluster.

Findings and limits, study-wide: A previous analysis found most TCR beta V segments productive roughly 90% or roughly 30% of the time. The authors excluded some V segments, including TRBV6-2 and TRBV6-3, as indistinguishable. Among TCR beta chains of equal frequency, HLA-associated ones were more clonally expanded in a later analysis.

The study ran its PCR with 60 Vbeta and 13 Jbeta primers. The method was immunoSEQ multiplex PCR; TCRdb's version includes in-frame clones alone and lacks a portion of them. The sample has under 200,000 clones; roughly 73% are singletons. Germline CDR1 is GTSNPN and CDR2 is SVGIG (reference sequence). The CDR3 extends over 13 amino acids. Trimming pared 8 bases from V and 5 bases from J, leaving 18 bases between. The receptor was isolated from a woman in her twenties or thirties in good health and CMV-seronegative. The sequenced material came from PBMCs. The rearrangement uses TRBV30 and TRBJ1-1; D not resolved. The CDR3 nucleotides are TGTGCCCGATCTCAAGTGTGCGGGACTGAAGCTTTCTTT. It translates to CARSQVCGTEAFF.